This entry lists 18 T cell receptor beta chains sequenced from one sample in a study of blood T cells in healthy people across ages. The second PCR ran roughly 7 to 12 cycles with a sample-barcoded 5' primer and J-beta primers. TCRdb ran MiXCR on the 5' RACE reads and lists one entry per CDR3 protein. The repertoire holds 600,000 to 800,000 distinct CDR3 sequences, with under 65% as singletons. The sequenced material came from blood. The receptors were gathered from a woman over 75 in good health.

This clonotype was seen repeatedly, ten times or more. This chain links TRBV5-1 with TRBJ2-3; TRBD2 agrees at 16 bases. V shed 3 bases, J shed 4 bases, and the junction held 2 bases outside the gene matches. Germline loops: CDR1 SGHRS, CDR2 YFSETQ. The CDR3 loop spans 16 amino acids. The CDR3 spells CASSSGLAGGADTQYF. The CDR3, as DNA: TGCGCCAGCAGCTCGGGACTAGCGGGAGGGGCAGATACGCAGTATTTT.

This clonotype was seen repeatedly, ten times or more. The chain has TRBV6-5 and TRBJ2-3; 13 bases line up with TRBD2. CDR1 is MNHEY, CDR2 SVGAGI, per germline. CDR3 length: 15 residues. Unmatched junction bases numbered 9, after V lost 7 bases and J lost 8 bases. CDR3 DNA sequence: TGTGCCAGCAACCAACTAGCGGGGGGGCCGGGTACGCAGTATTTT. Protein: CASNQLAGGPGTQYF.

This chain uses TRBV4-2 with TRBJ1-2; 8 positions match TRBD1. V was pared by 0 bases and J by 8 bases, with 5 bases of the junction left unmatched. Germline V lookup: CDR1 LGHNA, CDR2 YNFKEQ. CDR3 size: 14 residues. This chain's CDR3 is CASSQDGTGPGYTF. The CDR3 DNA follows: TGTGCCAGCAGCCAAGATGGGACAGGACCCGGCTACACCTTC.

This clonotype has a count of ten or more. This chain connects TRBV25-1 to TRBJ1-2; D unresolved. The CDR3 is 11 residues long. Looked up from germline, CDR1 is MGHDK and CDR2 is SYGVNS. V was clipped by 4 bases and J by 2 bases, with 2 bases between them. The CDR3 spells CASSGNYGYTF. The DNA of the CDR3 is TGTGCCAGCAGTGGAAACTATGGCTACACCTTC.

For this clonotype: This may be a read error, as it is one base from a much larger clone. The CDR3 coding sequence is TGCGCCAGCAGCTCTCAGCTCAGCAACAATGAGCAGTTCTTC. Amino acid sequence: CASSSQLSNNEQFF. This chain uses TRBV5-1 with TRBJ2-1, with D uncertain. Between the trimmed V and J ends, which lost 3 bases and 5 bases, there was a span of 12 bases. From germline, CDR1 is SGHRS and CDR2 YFSETQ. The CDR3 loop spans 14 amino acids.

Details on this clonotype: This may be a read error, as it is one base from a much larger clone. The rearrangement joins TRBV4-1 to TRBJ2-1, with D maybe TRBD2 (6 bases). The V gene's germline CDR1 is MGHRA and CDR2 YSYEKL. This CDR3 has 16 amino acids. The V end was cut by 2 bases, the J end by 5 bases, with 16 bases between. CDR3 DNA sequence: TGCGCCAGCAGCCAAAGCGGGCGGGGACCAAACAATGAGCAGTTCTTC. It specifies CASSQSGRGPNNEQFF.

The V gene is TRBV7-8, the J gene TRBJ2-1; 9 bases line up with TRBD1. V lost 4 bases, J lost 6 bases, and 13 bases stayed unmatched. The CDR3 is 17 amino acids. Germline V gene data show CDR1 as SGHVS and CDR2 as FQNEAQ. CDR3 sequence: CASSSAAGTGLSNEQFF. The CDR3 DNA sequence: TGTGCCAGCAGCTCGGCCGCCGGGACAGGGCTCTCCAATGAGCAGTTCTTC.

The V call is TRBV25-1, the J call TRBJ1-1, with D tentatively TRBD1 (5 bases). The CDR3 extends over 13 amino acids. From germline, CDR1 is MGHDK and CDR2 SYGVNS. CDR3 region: CRAAGHRNTEAFF. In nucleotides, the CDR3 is TGTCGGGCTGCGGGGCACAGGAACACTGAAGCTTTCTTT.

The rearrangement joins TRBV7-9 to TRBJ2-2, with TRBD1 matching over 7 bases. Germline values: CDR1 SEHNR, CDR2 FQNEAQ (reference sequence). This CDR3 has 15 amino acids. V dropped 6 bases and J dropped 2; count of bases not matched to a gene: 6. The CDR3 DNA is TGTGCCAGCAGGCCTACAGGGGATAACACCGGGGAGCTGTTTTTT. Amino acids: CASRPTGDNTGELFF. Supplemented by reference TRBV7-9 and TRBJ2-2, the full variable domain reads DTGVSQNPRHKITKRGQNVTFRCDPISEHNRLYWYRQTLGQGPEFLTYFQNEAQLEKSRLLSDRFSAERPKGSFSTLEIQRTEQGDSAMYLCASRPTGDNTGELFFGEGSRLTVL.

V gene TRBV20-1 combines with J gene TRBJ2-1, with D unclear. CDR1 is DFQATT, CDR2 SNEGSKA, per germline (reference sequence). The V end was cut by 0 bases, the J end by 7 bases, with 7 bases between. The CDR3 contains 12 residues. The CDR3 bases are TGCAGTGCTAGAGAGGATGGGAATGAGCAGTTCTTC. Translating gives CSAREDGNEQFF.

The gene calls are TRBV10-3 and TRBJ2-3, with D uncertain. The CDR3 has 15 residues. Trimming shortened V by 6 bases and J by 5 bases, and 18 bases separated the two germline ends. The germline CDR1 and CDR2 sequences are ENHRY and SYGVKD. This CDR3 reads CAIRDPGYGLDTQYF. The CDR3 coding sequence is TGTGCCATCAGGGACCCGGGTTATGGCTTAGATACGCAGTATTTT.

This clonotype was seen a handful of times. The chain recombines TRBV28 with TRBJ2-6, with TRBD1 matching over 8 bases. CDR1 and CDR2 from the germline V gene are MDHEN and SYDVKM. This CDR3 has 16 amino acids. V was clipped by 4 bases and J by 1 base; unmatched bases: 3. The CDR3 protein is CASSWGTGSGANVLTF. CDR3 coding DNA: TGTGCCAGCAGTTGGGGGACAGGATCTGGGGCCAACGTCCTGACTTTC.

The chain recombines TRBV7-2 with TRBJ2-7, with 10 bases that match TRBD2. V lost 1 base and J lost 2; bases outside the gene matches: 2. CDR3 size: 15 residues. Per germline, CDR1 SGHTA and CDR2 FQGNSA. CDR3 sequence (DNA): TGTGCCAGCAGCTTAGTAGCGGGAGGCACCTACGAGCAGTACTTC. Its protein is CASSLVAGGTYEQYF.

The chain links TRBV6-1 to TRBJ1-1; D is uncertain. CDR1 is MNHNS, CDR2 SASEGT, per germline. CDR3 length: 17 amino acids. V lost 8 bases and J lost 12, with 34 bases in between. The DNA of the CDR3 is TGTGCCAGCGACGGAATATTGCAGGCCCTGTTTTGGATGAGGACTTTCTTT. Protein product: CASDGILQALFWMRTFF.

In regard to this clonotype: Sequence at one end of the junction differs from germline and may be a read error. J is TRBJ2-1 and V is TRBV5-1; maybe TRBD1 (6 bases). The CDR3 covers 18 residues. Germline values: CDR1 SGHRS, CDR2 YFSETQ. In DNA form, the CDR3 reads TGCGCCGGCAGCCAGAACAGGGTACGTGCGAGCTCCTACAATGAACAGTTCTTC. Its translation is CAGSQNRVRASSYNEQFF.

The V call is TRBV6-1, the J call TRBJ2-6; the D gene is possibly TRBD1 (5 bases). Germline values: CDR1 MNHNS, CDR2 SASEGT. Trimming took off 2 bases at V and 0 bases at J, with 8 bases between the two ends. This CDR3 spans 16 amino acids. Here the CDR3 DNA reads TGTGCCAGCAGTGAATGGGGCCACTCTGGGGCCAACGTCCTGACTTTC. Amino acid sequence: CASSEWGHSGANVLTF.

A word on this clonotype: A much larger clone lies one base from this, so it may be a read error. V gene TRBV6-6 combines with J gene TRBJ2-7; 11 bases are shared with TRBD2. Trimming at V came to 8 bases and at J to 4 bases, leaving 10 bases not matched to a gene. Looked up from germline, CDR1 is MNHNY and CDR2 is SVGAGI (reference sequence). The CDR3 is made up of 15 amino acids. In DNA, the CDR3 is TGTGCCAGCGGAGAAACTAGCGGGAGCCGGTACGAGCAGTACTTC. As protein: CASGETSGSRYEQYF.

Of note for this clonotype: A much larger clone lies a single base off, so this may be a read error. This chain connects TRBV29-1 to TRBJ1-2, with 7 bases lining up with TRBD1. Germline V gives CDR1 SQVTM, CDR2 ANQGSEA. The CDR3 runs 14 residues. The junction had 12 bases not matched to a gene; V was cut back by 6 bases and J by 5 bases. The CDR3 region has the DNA TGCAGCGTCGGGACAGTGAATACCCTTTATGGCTACACCTTC. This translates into CSVGTVNTLYGYTF.